This T cell receptor beta chain was captured in a study of blood T cell repertoires in COVID-19 (dated by TCRdb to the early 2020s). About the investigation overall: Samples from collaborators originated in the United States, Italy and Spain and spanned both the acute and convalescent phases of COVID-19. The prospective study material was composed of cDNA or gDNA derived from T cells, B-cell-depleted T cells, or PBMCs. The dataset comprised deeply sampled blood TCRbeta repertoires from subjects exposed to, actively infected with, or recovered from COVID-19. The repertoires were released in a freely available public database intended as a resource for research on the immune response to SARS-CoV-2. The samples were drawn from two sources: the first 160 participants of the ongoing ImmuneRACE study, and 1,000 to 1,500 subjects contributed by 6 global collaborators. Nearly every sample came with metadata listing a de-identified subject ID, COVID-19 status, age in years and sex. Where available, HLA class I and class II types were obtained from metadata supplied by the sample provider rather than from assay-based typing. Paper-wide results and their limitations: The amount of clinical and demographic metadata varied by source and participant and was provided uncurated.

In the germline V gene, CDR1 corresponds to SGHDT and CDR2 to YYEEEE. V is trimmed back by 4 bases and J by 9 bases, and the junction contains 11 bases that no gene match accounts for. Counted from cysteine to phenylalanine, this CDR3 has 16 amino acids. Only the CDR3 region is kept as DNA, spanning 48 bases read in frame from base 1. Of note for this clone: The target of this receptor is not known. No per-base quality is available; no much larger clone lies one base away.

The immunoSEQ Assay, a bias-controlled multiplex PCR, was used to amplify TCRbeta CDR3 regions from genomic DNA. Per the original workflow: Within the assay, amplification of reference gene primers was used to estimate how many nucleated cells each sample contained. Sequence reads were collapsed and filtered to measure the absolute abundance of every unique TCRbeta CDR3 rearrangement. For each sample, productive Simpson clonality was calculated by taking the square root of Simpson's diversity index across productive rearrangements. TCRdb carries this immuneACCESS record with in-frame sequences only. Its versions omit some clonotypes, under half of them owing to an unresolved V gene in the studies checked, with the rest unexplained. V and J calls and clone size are copied from that table; D and trimming were computed from the DNA. This sample holds 100,000 to 150,000 clones; around 86% were observed only once. Of the sample, more than 9.5% is held by the ten largest clones.

One collaborating source in Seattle enrolled patients during active infection and followed them longitudinally through the course of disease. Each collaborating institution followed its own protocols to collect whole blood in K2EDTA tubes. For TCRbeta analysis, collaborators shipped samples as frozen whole blood, isolated PBMCs, or DNA extracted from either of those sample types. Sequencing was done on a sample of peripheral blood. The rearranged segments are TRBV5-6 and TRBJ1-6, and 9 junction bases match TRBD1. This sequence was found in a woman in her sixties or seventies with COVID-19, enrolled during active disease. The CDR3 amino acid sequence is: CASSPSTGGITSPLHF. In nucleotides, the sequence is TGTGCCAGCAGCCCCTCGACAGGGGGAATCACTTCACCCCTCCACTTT.